This TCR beta chain is from a study of cytomegalovirus exposure and HLA in healthy donors. Study-level results: Later on, a genetic analysis was performed. It linked a missense variant in DCLRE1C with V- and J-gene trimming of TCR beta. Cytomegalovirus status, reportedly, was diagnosed with high specificity and sensitivity by the classifier.

PCR amplification relied on 60 Vbeta primers (plus 13 Jbeta primers). Data came from immunoSEQ multiplex PCR; TCRdb stores just in-frame clones and leaves some out. The sample carries more than 150,000 clones, approximately 80% recorded once. A note on this clone: Its antigen remains unknown.

The CDR3 totals 15 residues. V lost 3 bases and J 8 bases, leaving 16 bases between the germline ends. Germline CDR1 is KGHSH and CDR2 is LQKENI. Sample: PBMCs. The TCR originated in a woman aged 25 to 45 in good health and CMV-seropositive. The chain uses TRBV18 and TRBJ1-4, with D maybe TRBD1 (5 bases). The CDR3 sequence is CASSPQPDSREKLFF. The CDR3 DNA reads as TGTGCCAGCTCACCGCAACCTGACAGCAGGGAAAAACTGTTTTTT.